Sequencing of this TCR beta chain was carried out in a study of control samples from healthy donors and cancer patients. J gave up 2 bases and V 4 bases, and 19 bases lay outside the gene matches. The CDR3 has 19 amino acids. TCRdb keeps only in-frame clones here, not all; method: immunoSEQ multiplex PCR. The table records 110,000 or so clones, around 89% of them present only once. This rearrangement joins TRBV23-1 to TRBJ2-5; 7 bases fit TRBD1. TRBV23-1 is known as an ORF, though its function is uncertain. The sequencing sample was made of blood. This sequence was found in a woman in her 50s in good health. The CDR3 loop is CASSLSGGPKPKIQETQYF. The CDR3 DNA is TGCGCCAGCAGTCTGTCAGGGGGACCAAAGCCGAAAATACAAGAGACCCAGTACTTC.